This record covers a single TCR beta chain. These data come from a study of response to subunit inactivated influenza vaccine. Per the germline V gene, CDR1 is SEHNR and CDR2 is FQNEAQ (reference sequence). The trim removed 6 bases at V and 3 bases at J, leaving 5 bases unmatched. This CDR3 has 15 residues. TCRdb re-called the RT-PCR reads with MiXCR, one entry per CDR3 protein. The sample holds about 520,000 distinct CDR3 sequences, over 25% seen once. This sequence was found in a man in his fifties or sixties who received an inactivated influenza vaccine. The source material was CD4+ T cells sorted from PBMCs, sampled less than 6 days after vaccination. The V and J genes are TRBV7-9 and TRBJ2-3, with 11 bases lining up with TRBD2. In nucleotides, the CDR3 is TGTGCCAGCAGTACCACTAGCGGGAGAACAGATACGCAGTATTTT. It specifies CASSTTSGRTDTQYF.